This TCR beta chain originates from a study of blood T cell repertoires in COVID-19. Study details: COVID-19 samples, acute and convalescent, were from the United States, Italy and Spain. The cDNA or gDNA used as material had been derived from T cells, B-cell-depleted T cells, or PBMCs.

The method was immunoSEQ multiplex PCR; TCRdb's version includes in-frame clones alone and lacks a portion of them. The data contain some 95,000 clones, around 80% of them singletons. The CDR3 is 14 amino acids. Trimming removed 4 bases from V and 5 bases from J, with 15 bases in between. The germline gives CDR1 MGHRA, CDR2 YSYEKL. V is TRBV4-1 and J is TRBJ2-7, with D tentatively TRBD1 (7 bases). The sequence was obtained from a man aged 45-60 years who had recovered from COVID-19. Sequencing was done on a sample of peripheral blood. In DNA, the CDR3 is TGCGCCAGCAGCCCAGGGGGGCAGCCCCACGAGCAGTACTTC. It is translated as CASSPGGQPHEQYF.